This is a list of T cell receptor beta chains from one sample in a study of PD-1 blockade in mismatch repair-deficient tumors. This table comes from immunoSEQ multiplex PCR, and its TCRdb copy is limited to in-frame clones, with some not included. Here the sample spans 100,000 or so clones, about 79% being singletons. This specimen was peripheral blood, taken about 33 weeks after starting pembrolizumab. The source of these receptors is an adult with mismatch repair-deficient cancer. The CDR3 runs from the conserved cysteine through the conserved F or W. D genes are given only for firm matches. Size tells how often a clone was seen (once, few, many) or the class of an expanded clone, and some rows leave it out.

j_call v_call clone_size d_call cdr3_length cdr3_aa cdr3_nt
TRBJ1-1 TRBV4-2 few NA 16 CASSQDPLRHDGEAFF TGTGCCAGCAGCCAAGATCCTTTAAGGCACGATGGTGAAGCTTTCTTT
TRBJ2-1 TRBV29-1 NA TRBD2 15 CSVRTSGSTVNEQFF TGCAGCGTTCGGACTAGCGGGAGTACCGTAAATGAGCAGTTCTTC
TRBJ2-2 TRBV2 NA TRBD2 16 CASSVLAGSNTGELFF TGTGCCAGCAGTGTCCTAGCGGGTTCGAACACCGGGGAGCTGTTTTTT
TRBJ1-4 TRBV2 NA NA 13 CASSRQLNEKLFF TGTGCCAGCAGTCGACAGCTTAATGAAAAACTGTTTTTT
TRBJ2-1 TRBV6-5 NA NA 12 CASSPGFDEQFF TGTGCCAGCAGTCCAGGGTTTGATGAGCAGTTCTTC
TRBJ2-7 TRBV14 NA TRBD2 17 CASSQEYGLALSYEQYF TGTGCCAGCAGCCAAGAATACGGACTAGCCCTCTCCTACGAGCAGTACTTC
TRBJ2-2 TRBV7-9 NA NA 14 CASSLELDTGELFF TGTGCCAGCAGCTTAGAACTAGACACCGGGGAGCTGTTTTTT
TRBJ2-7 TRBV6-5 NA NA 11 CASQVPPEQYF TGTGCCAGCCAAGTCCCCCCCGAGCAGTACTTC
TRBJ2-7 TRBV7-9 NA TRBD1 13 CASSLGTAYEQYF TGTGCCAGCAGCCTAGGGACAGCTTACGAGCAGTACTTC
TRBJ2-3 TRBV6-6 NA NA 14 CASSYSLGADTQYF TGTGCCAGCAGTTACTCCCTCGGGGCAGATACGCAGTATTTT
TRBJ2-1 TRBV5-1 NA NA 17 CASSLAPQGSSYNEQFF TGCGCCAGCAGCTTGGCCCCACAGGGTAGCTCCTACAATGAGCAGTTCTTC
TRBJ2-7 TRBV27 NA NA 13 CASSLGLGVEQYF TGTGCCAGCAGTTTAGGGCTAGGGGTTGAGCAGTACTTC
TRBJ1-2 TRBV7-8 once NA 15 CASSYSEGDNYGYTF TGTGCCAGCAGTTACTCGGAGGGGGATAACTATGGCTACACCTTC
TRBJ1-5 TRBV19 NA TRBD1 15 CASKGGQGSNQPQHF TGTGCCAGTAAGGGGGGACAGGGTAGCAATCAGCCCCAGCATTTT
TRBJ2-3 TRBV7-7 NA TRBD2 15 CASSPRAGPPDTQYF TGTGCTAGCAGCCCGCGAGCGGGACCTCCTGATACGCAGTATTTT
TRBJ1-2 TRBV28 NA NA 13 CASSSLGRPGYTF TGTGCCAGCTCTTCTCTGGGAAGACCGGGCTACACCTTC
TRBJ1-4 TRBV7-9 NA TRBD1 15 CASSLSRDRNEKLFF TGTGCCAGCAGCTTATCCCGGGACAGAAATGAAAAACTGTTTTTT
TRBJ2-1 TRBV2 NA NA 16 CASSGDRLGSYNEQFF TGTGCCAGCAGCGGAGACAGACTCGGCTCCTACAATGAGCAGTTCTTC
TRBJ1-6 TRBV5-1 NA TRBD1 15 CASSLGQGANSPLHF TGCGCCAGCAGCTTGGGGCAGGGGGCTAATTCACCCCTCCACTTT
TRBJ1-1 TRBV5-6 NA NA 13 CASSFSLNTEAFF TGTGCCAGCAGCTTCTCCCTGAACACTGAAGCTTTCTTT
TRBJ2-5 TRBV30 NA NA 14 CAWRGGQSQETQYF TGTGCCTGGAGAGGGGGTCAATCCCAAGAGACCCAGTACTTC
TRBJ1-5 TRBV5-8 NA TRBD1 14 CASSWTGWNQPQHF TGTGCCAGCAGCTGGACAGGATGGAATCAGCCCCAGCATTTT
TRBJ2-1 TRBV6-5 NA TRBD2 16 CASRLSGLAGLYEQFF TGTGCCAGCCGTTTATCGGGGCTAGCGGGCCTCTATGAGCAGTTCTTC
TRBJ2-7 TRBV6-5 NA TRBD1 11 CASSYGDSLYF TGTGCCAGCAGTTACGGGGACAGCCTGTACTTC
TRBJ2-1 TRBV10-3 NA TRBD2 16 CAISEGAGTPYGEQFF TGTGCCATCAGTGAAGGAGCGGGAACCCCTTATGGTGAGCAGTTCTTC
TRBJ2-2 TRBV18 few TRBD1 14 CASSPGTGIKELFF TGTGCCAGCTCACCAGGGACAGGGATTAAGGAGCTGTTTTTT
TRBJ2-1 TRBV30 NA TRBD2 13 CAWRGTSYNEQFF TGTGCCTGGAGAGGGACTAGTTACAATGAGCAGTTCTTC
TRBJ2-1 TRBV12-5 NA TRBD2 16 CASGLGIPGLYNEQFF TGTGCTAGTGGTTTGGGAATCCCGGGACTATACAATGAGCAGTTCTTC
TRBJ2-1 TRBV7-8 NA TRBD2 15 CASSMTSGRAFEQFF TGTGCCAGCAGCATGACTAGCGGGAGGGCCTTTGAGCAGTTCTTC
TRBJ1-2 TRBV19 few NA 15 CASSMKISNNYGYTF TGTGCCAGTAGTATGAAAATCTCCAATAACTATGGCTACACCTTC
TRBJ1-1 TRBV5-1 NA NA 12 CASRDKNTEAFF TGCGCCAGCAGAGACAAGAACACTGAAGCTTTCTTT
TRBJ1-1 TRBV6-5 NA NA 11 CAIRGVSEAFF TGTGCCATTAGGGGCGTGAGTGAAGCTTTCTTT
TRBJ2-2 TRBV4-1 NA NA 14 CASRRESRTGELFF TGCGCCAGCAGGCGGGAATCTCGGACCGGGGAGCTGTTTTTT
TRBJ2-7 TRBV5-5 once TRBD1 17 CASSLIPGQGFSYEQYF TGTGCCAGCAGCTTGATTCCGGGACAGGGGTTTTCCTACGAGCAGTACTTC
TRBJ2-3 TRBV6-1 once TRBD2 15 CASSGLAGTPDTQYF TGTGCCAGCAGTGGACTAGCGGGAACCCCAGATACGCAGTATTTT
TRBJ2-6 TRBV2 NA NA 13 CASSYSGANVLTF TGTGCCAGCTCGTATTCTGGGGCCAACGTCCTGACTTTC
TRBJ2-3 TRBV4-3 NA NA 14 CASSQDKYTDTQYF TGCGCCAGCAGCCAAGACAAATACACAGATACGCAGTATTTT
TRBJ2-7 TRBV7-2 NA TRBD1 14 CASSSPGQGPEQYF TGTGCCAGCAGCTCGCCGGGACAGGGTCCCGAGCAGTACTTC
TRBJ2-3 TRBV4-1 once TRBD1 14 CASSQWTGADTQYF TGCGCCAGCAGCCAATGGACAGGCGCAGATACGCAGTATTTT
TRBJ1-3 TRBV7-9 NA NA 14 CASSLLVGGNTIYF TGTGCCAGCAGCTTACTGGTCGGGGGAAACACCATATATTTT
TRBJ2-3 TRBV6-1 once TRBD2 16 CASSDQSGRGTDTQYF TGTGCCAGCAGTGATCAATCCGGGAGGGGTACAGATACGCAGTATTTT
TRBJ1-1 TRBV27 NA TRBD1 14 CASSRTGPNTEAFF TGTGCCAGCAGTAGGACAGGACCGAACACTGAAGCTTTCTTT
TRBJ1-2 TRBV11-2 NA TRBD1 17 CASSLGQGTRTNYGYTF TGTGCCAGCAGCTTGGGACAGGGTACCCGCACTAACTATGGCTACACCTTC
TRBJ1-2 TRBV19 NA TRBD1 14 CASSTTGTRYGYTF TGTGCCAGTAGTACGACAGGGACCCGCTATGGCTACACCTTC
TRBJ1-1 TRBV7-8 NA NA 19 CASSPGRRAAKHMNTEAFF TGTGCCAGCAGCCCTGGGCGAAGGGCGGCAAAACACATGAACACTGAAGCTTTCTTT
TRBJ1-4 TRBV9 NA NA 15 CASSAGGAGREKLFF TGTGCCAGCAGCGCTGGGGGGGCGGGGCGTGAAAAACTGTTTTTT
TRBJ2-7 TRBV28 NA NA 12 CATDTSSYEQYF TGTGCCACCGACACTAGCTCCTACGAGCAGTACTTC
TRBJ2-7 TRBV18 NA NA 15 CASSSPRGLSYEQYF TGTGCCAGCTCATCTCCCCGGGGCCTTTCCTACGAGCAGTACTTC
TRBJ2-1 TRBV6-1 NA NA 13 CASSARTPNEQFF TGTGCCAGCAGTGCACGGACTCCGAATGAGCAGTTCTTC
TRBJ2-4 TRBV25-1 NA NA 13 CASSQGGENIQYF TGTGCCAGCAGCCAGGGGGGAGAAAACATTCAGTACTTC
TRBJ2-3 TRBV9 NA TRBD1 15 CASSRTGQLTDTQYF TGTGCCAGCAGCCGTACGGGACAGCTCACAGATACGCAGTATTTT
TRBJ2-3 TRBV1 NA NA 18 CTSSQDNQREEPTDTQYF TGCACCAGCAGCCAAGATAACCAGCGGGAGGAACCCACAGATACGCAGTATTTT
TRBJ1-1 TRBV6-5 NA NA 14 CASSYIGGGTEAFF TGTGCCAGCAGTTACATTGGCGGGGGCACTGAAGCTTTCTTT